A single sample gave rise to the 20 T cell receptor beta chains below, sequenced in a study of cytomegalovirus exposure and HLA in healthy donors. The PCR ran on 60 Vbeta and 13 Jbeta primers. This table comes from immunoSEQ multiplex PCR, and its TCRdb copy is limited to in-frame clones, with some not included. This table holds about 84,000 clones, roughly 73% found once. Material: PBMCs. These receptors were collected from a male donor in good health and CMV-seropositive.

The chain carries TRBV19 and TRBJ1-5; 7 nucleotides match TRBD1. Per germline, CDR1 LNHDA and CDR2 SQIVND (reference sequence). With 7 bases clipped from V and 8 bases from J, the junction kept 5 bases outside the gene matches. The CDR3 contains 12 residues. For the CDR3, the DNA is TGTGCCAGTAAGACAGGGCTGAAGCCCCAGCATTTT. As protein: CASKTGLKPQHF.

This clone was counted once. The rearrangement links TRBV9 to TRBJ2-7, with 7 nucleotides matching TRBD1. This CDR3 is 15 amino acids long. Germline values: CDR1 SGDLS, CDR2 YYNGEE. V lost 3 bases, J lost 0 bases, and 6 bases stayed unmatched. The CDR3 sequence: CASSESTGSSYEQYF. The CDR3 DNA sequence: TGTGCCAGCAGCGAGTCGACAGGGAGCTCCTACGAGCAGTACTTC.

The genes are TRBV18 and TRBJ2-3; 12 bases line up with TRBD2. Germline CDR1 and CDR2: KGHSH and LQKENI. The CDR3 is made up of 18 amino acids. The J segment lost 6 bases and the V segment lost 0 bases, leaving 10 bases of the junction unmatched. The CDR3 nucleotides are TGTGCCAGCTCACCACCTCGGCTAGCGGGAGGGCCTAAGGATACGCAGTATTTT. It encodes CASSPPRLAGGPKDTQYF.

CDR3 sequence reads: CASSVGGQAEQYF. CDR3 nucleotides: TGTGCCAGCAGCGTAGGGGGACAGGCAGAGCAGTACTTC. The rearrangement joins TRBV9 to TRBJ2-7; TRBD1 agrees at 8 bases. CDR1 and CDR2 from the germline V gene are SGDLS and YYNGEE. V lost 0 bases to trimming and J lost 7 bases; unmatched junction nucleotides: 3. The CDR3 has 13 amino acids.

This chain uses TRBV2 with TRBJ2-3, with D possibly TRBD2 on 5 matching bases. Trimming left V 3 bases short and J 2 bases short, with 9 bases between. Germline CDR1 SNHLY, CDR2 FYNNEI. The CDR3 length is 14 residues. The CDR3 region is CASSEERVTDTQYF. CDR3 bases: TGTGCCAGCAGTGAGGAGAGGGTCACAGATACGCAGTATTTT.

The chain uses TRBV6-4 and TRBJ2-3, with D tentatively TRBD2 (6 bases). V lost 6 bases to trimming and J lost 0 bases, with 13 bases between them. From germline, CDR1 is MRHNA and CDR2 SNTAGT. There are 15 residues in the CDR3. CDR3 region: CASSALAGSTDTQYF. The CDR3, as DNA: TGTGCCAGCAGCGCACTAGCAGGTAGCACAGATACGCAGTATTTT.

This clone was observed a few times. The rearrangement joins TRBV5-1 to TRBJ1-2; 8 bases align to TRBD1. The V gene end was trimmed by 4 bases and the J gene end by 6 bases; junction bases not matched to a gene: 5. CDR3 length: 13 amino acids. The V gene's germline CDR1 is SGHRS and CDR2 YFSETQ. The CDR3 here is CASSRAGGDGYTF. The CDR3 bases are TGCGCCAGCAGCCGGGCAGGGGGCGATGGCTACACCTTC.

This sequence joins TRBV30 and TRBJ1-4, with 12 bases identical to TRBD1. V dropped 2 bases and J dropped 7; count of bases not matched to a gene: 5. This CDR3 contains 15 residues. The germline V gene encodes CDR1 GTSNPN and CDR2 SVGIG (reference sequence). In nucleotides, the CDR3 is TGTGCCTGGAGTCGGGACAGGGGGCCACGTGAAAAACTGTTTTTT. It encodes CAWSRDRGPREKLFF.

The rearrangement uses TRBV30 and TRBJ2-1; a weak D match, TRBD1 (5 bases). The germline CDR1 and CDR2 sequences are GTSNPN and SVGIG (reference sequence). The germline V and J ends were trimmed by 1 base and 10 bases, with 14 bases remaining between them. CDR3 length: 13 residues. CDR3 region: CAWSGVAKGEQFF. CDR3 DNA sequence: TGTGCCTGGAGTGGGGTGGCTAAGGGGGAGCAGTTCTTC.

This sequence joins TRBV6-6 and TRBJ2-3, with 7 bases fitting TRBD2. The CDR3 extends over 14 amino acids. Per germline, CDR1 MNHNY and CDR2 SVGAGI (reference sequence). The ends lost 3 bases at V and 5 bases at J; junction bases unmatched: 5. CDR3 loop: CASSYAGVGDTQYF. In nucleotides, the CDR3 is TGTGCCAGCAGTTATGCGGGAGTTGGAGATACGCAGTATTTT.

This clone occurred once. The chain combines TRBV7-3 with TRBJ2-1; D is possibly TRBD1 (6 bases). The CDR3 extends over 13 amino acids. Trimming stripped 5 bases from V and 7 bases from J, with 12 bases between. CDR1 is SGHTA, CDR2 FQGTGA, per germline. The CDR3 nucleotides are TGTGCCAGCAGCCGACAGGATCGGAATGAGCAGTTCTTC. It specifies CASSRQDRNEQFF.

To note about this clone: Compared with germline, one end of the junction differs, possibly owing to a read error. The chain has TRBV7-9 and TRBJ1-1; no definite D call. CDR1 is SEHNR and CDR2 is FQNEAQ in the germline V gene (reference sequence). The CDR3 extends over 12 amino acids. CDR3 loop: CSSSLESTEAFF. DNA for the CDR3: TGTTCCAGCAGCTTGGAGTCCACTGAAGCTTTCTTT.

This clone was seen a handful of times. The rearrangement uses TRBV7-4 and TRBJ2-7, with TRBD2 matching 7 bases. The CDR3 runs to 15 residues. Germline V gives CDR1 SGHVT, CDR2 SQSDAQ. Trimming removed 7 bases from V and 7 bases from J; junction bases left unmatched: 16. The CDR3 DNA follows: TGTGCCAGCACCAAAATCGAGCGTGGGAGGGATGAGCAGTACTTC. As protein: CASTKIERGRDEQYF.

This chain uses TRBV27 with TRBJ1-4; possibly TRBD1 for D (5 bases). This CDR3 comprises 14 residues. The germline CDR1 and CDR2 sequences are MNHEY and SMNVEV (reference sequence). The V end lost 4 bases, the J end lost 4 bases, and 10 bases lay between the germline ends. The DNA of the CDR3 is TGTGCCAGCAGTTCCGACAGAGATAATGAAAAACTGTTTTTT. This translates into CASSSDRDNEKLFF.

DNA for the CDR3: TGCGCCAGCAACGACAGGGGGAACGAGCAGTACTTC. The encoded protein is CASNDRGNEQYF. The chain combines TRBV5-1 with TRBJ2-7; 9 nucleotides line up with TRBD1. The V segment lost 6 bases and the J segment 5 bases; nucleotides outside the gene matches: 3. The germline gives CDR1 SGHRS, CDR2 YFSETQ. This CDR3 comprises 12 residues.

This chain links TRBV5-6 with TRBJ2-7; 7 nucleotides match TRBD2. The CDR3 totals 14 residues. V was pared by 4 bases and J by 2 bases, with 6 bases of the junction left unmatched. Germline values: CDR1 SGHDT, CDR2 YYEEEE. CDR3 sequence reads: CASSPGTTTYEQYF. CDR3 coding DNA: TGTGCCAGCAGCCCCGGGACTACAACCTACGAGCAGTACTTC.

The chain links TRBV12-5 to TRBJ2-1; D is ambiguous. The CDR3 length is 15 residues. Germline CDR1 LGHNT, CDR2 FRNRAP. With 1 base removed from V and 0 bases from J, the gap between germline ends came to 7 bases. This chain's CDR3 is CASGLGMSSYNEQFF. CDR3 nucleotides: TGTGCTAGTGGTTTGGGTATGAGCTCCTACAATGAGCAGTTCTTC. The entire variable domain, with the rest obtained from reference TRBV12-5 and TRBJ2-1, is as follows: DARVTQTPRHKVTEMGQEVTMRCQPILGHNTVFWYRQTMMQGLELLAYFRNRAPLDDSGMPKDRFSAEMPDATLATLKIQPSEPRDSAVYFCASGLGMSSYNEQFFGPGTRLTVL.

The chain links TRBV6-1 to TRBJ1-2; possible D gene TRBD1, 6 bases. Trimming stripped 5 bases from V and 4 bases from J, with 11 bases between. The length of the CDR3 is 13 residues. Germline assignment: CDR1 MNHNS and CDR2 SASEGT. The CDR3 DNA reads as TGTGCCAGCAGTCCGGACAGAAGCTATGGCTACACCTTC. Amino acid sequence: CASSPDRSYGYTF.

The chain employs TRBV6-5 and TRBJ2-3, with D hard to call. Trimming shortened V by 5 bases and J by 6 bases, and 15 bases separated the two germline ends. From germline, CDR1 is MNHEY and CDR2 SVGAGI. CDR3 length: 14 residues. CDR3 loop: CASSPDHRRDTQYF. The CDR3 region has the DNA TGTGCCAGCAGTCCCGACCACCGGCGGGATACGCAGTATTTT.

The rearrangement links TRBV5-5 to TRBJ2-1, with TRBD1 as a possible D gene (6 bases). CDR3 length: 16 residues. The germline gives CDR1 SGHKS, CDR2 YYEKEE (reference sequence). V gave up 5 bases and J gave up 4 bases, with 19 bases separating them. This CDR3 is CASRTRQDPFYNEQFF. CDR3 coding DNA: TGTGCCAGCAGAACGAGACAGGACCCATTTTACAATGAGCAGTTCTTC.